This T cell receptor (beta chain) was captured in a study of T cells in Graves' hyperthyroidism and ophthalmopathy (dated by TCRdb to about 2019). In the study overall: Peripheral blood was collected at initial diagnosis, before any treatment. In more than 5 Graves' hyperthyroidism patients, the study also compared T-cell repertoires from thyroid tissue with T-cell repertoires from blood. Following sampling, methimazole starting at 30 mg daily was given to hyperthyroidism patients, and high-dose intravenous methylprednisolone was given to ophthalmopathy patients. The paper describes TCR Vbeta CDR3 sequencing of around 140 peripheral blood samples, made up of 40 to 45 ophthalmopathy patients, over 70 hyperthyroidism patients and 17 progressor patients. The roughly 100 discovery patients were divided at random into training and test sets in a 7:3 ratio. Prospective prediction of ophthalmopathy was tested in an independent validation cohort consisting of 18 hyperthyroidism patients and some 17 patients who later progressed to ophthalmopathy. To identify distinguishing TCR V-J signatures, a discovery cohort of about a hundred patients was used, comprising approximately 40 with Graves' ophthalmopathy and approximately 58 with stable Graves' hyperthyroidism. What the study reported, not specific to this receptor: A model built on a 13 V-J signature distinguished ophthalmopathy from stable hyperthyroidism, reaching 87.88% sensitivity and approximately 83% specificity in cross-validation and 80%/75% in testing. Most expanded thyroid clonotypes (frequency above 0.001) were also detected in blood, suggesting blood repertoires may reflect thyroid immune responses. Sample size was not statistically predetermined, and investigators were not blinded to group allocation. In validation, the model predicted progression to ophthalmopathy with 55% to 71% sensitivity and 72.22% specificity, a median of 6.5 months before onset.

The sample holds many counts of this clonotype. Its antigen is currently not known. Per-nucleotide qualities are absent, and no much larger clonotype sits a single base away. The TCR beta CDR3 regions were amplified from RNA transcripts. A first-round RT-PCR of the TCR CDR3 used the HTBI primer set with the Qiagen OneStep RT-PCR kit. Libraries were constructed in a second round of multiplex PCR, after which size selection and purification were performed. Libraries were sequenced paired-end with 100 bp reads on an Illumina HiSeq2000. In the paper's pipeline: SOAPnuke was used to process the raw data, removing reads that contained adapters or uncalled bases, had a mean Phred below 15, or lacked an exact match to the constant primer or identifier. High-quality paired reads were merged using COPE v1.2.5, and each unique nucleotide sequence was defined as a clonotype. MiTCR v1.1 was used to align the clonotypes against IMGT TRBV, TRBD and TRBJ reference segments. Only V-J combinations with frequency above 0.0001, covering 99% to 99.2% of repertoires, were analysed. The TCS score was defined as F50 (clonal expansion) divided by E x V (chaos), with BLOSUM62-based TCRdist calculated between CDR3 peptides within each V-J. Welch's t-statistics and random forest reduced around 510 V-J features to about 13, which were used in a naive Bayes classifier (R e1071). The Morisita-Horn index was used to measure how similar the thyroid and blood repertoires were. Using fastp trimming at Q25 and MiXCR clonotype assembly, TCRdb reanalyzed the public sequencing data and kept in-frame beta chains. Every CDR3 protein is listed once, alongside the most common genes and DNA of its rows. The V and J calls, along with clone size, are taken from TCRdb and not from the paper's own processing. This sample has over 700,000 distinct CDR3 sequences in its table, and approximately 40% of those were observed once. The top ten constitute 8.9% of the sample.

Stable Graves' hyperthyroidism was defined as no progression to ophthalmopathy during 18 months of follow-up. The hyperthyroidism patients were between 18 and 65 years old and newly diagnosed, with a disease duration of less than 2 months. Patients with uncontrolled infections, other autoimmune diseases, pregnancy or lactation were excluded. Diagnoses relied on clinical symptoms, serum thyroxine and TRAb, thyroid ultrasound and orbital computed tomography. PBMCs were isolated from more than 9 ml of fresh peripheral blood by Ficoll-Paque density gradient centrifugation. Total RNA was extracted with Trizol reagent, and quality was checked on an Agilent 2100 Bioanalyzer. The source of this sequence is a man in his late teens or twenties with Graves' hyperthyroidism. Sequencing was performed on blood.

The CDR3 in this case is CASSLRADLEQYF. At the DNA level, the sequence is TGTGCCAGCAGCTTAAGGGCGGATCTCGAGCAGTACTTC. The rearrangement combines TRBV7-9 with TRBJ2-7; the D gene remains uncertain. Including the terminal cysteine and phenylalanine, the CDR3 comprises 13 residues. The kept DNA is CDR3 alone, 39 bases in frame from the first base. CDR1 SEHNR and CDR2 FQNEAQ are derived from the germline V gene (reference sequence). Trimming at the junction amounts to 2 bases on V and 6 bases on J, and the germline ends lie 11 bases apart.